These 5 T cell receptor beta chains originate from one sample sequenced in a study of T cells in Graves' hyperthyroidism and ophthalmopathy. TCR beta CDR3 sequences were amplified from RNA transcripts. A set of HTBI primers served as the primers for a first-round RT-PCR of the TCR CDR3. Via MiXCR, TCRdb re-called the multiplex PCR reads, giving one row per CDR3 protein. The table has fewer than 850,000 distinct CDR3 sequences, around a sixth seen once; the top ten hold about 14%. Sequences were obtained from blood. The receptors were sampled from a middle-aged man with Graves' hyperthyroidism.

In this sample, this clonotype turned up a few times. V gene TRBV28 combines with J gene TRBJ2-6, with 11 bases matching TRBD1. The CDR3 runs 18 residues. Germline V CDR1 and CDR2: MDHEN, SYDVKM. Trimming at V came to 3 bases and at J to 4 bases, leaving 8 bases not matched to a gene. The CDR3 DNA follows: TGTGCCAGCAGTTTTCCCGGGACAGGGGGTCGAGGGGCCAACGTCCTGACTTTC. Amino acids: CASSFPGTGGRGANVLTF.

The chain is built from TRBV11-2 and TRBJ1-3; no clear D. Germline V gene data show CDR1 as SGHAT and CDR2 as FQNNGV. V was clipped by 1 base and J by 4 bases, with 14 bases between them. This CDR3 spans 16 amino acids. The CDR3 DNA reads as TGTGCCAGCAGCTTAGGGGGTTCACTGAGGGGAAACACCATATATTTT. It yields the protein CASSLGGSLRGNTIYF. The whole variable domain, remainder taken from reference TRBV11-2 and TRBJ1-3, is EAGVAQSPRYKIIEKRQSVAFWCNPISGHATLYWYQQILGQGPKLLIQFQNNGVVDDSQLPKDRFSAERLKGVDSTLKIQPAKLEDSAVYLCASSLGGSLRGNTIYFGEGSWLTVV.

This clonotype was counted ten times or more. The chain carries TRBV27 and TRBJ2-1, with D uncertain. This CDR3 is 14 amino acids long. With 4 bases removed from V and 5 bases from J, the gap between germline ends came to 12 bases. Germline assignment: CDR1 MNHEY and CDR2 SMNVEV (reference sequence). As DNA, the CDR3 is TGTGCCAGCAGTTCCCCTCAGGTAAACAATGAGCAGTTCTTC. It specifies CASSSPQVNNEQFF.

This clonotype was picked up a small number of times. This sequence joins TRBV7-8 and TRBJ1-1, with D perhaps TRBD1 (6 bases). Trimming removed 4 bases from V and 4 bases from J, with 16 bases in between. CDR1 and CDR2 from the germline V gene are SGHVS and FQNEAQ. The CDR3 has 15 residues. In nucleotides, the CDR3 is TGTGCCAGCAGCTACTATGCGGGGGCGGGCACTGAAGCTTTCTTT. It encodes CASSYYAGAGTEAFF.

In its sample, this clonotype was seen many times. This rearrangement joins TRBV2 to TRBJ1-1; D remains unclear. Germline values: CDR1 SNHLY, CDR2 FYNNEI. This CDR3 region has 13 residues. V was cut by 5 bases and J by 1 base, with 8 bases left in between. The CDR3 spells CASSTDWNTEAFF. The CDR3, as DNA: TGTGCCAGCAGTACCGACTGGAACACTGAAGCTTTCTTT.